The 28 T cell receptor beta chains in this list originate from one sample, sequenced in a study of OX40 agonist ivuxolimab in advanced cancers. Produced via immunoSEQ multiplex PCR; TCRdb's table is partial and in-frame only. The table has about 26,000 clones, more than 80% seen once. The sequences come from CD4+ or CD8+ T cells sorted from blood, collected in a trial of the OX40 agonist ivuxolimab. These receptors were obtained from an adult with an advanced solid tumor such as melanoma, head and neck, liver or kidney cancer.

The V gene is TRBV5-4, the J gene TRBJ2-1; the D gene is possibly TRBD1 (6 bases). The V end lost 1 base, the J end lost 4 bases, and 9 bases lay between the germline ends. The germline gives CDR1 SGHNT, CDR2 YYREEE (reference sequence). CDR3 length: 14 amino acids. CDR3: CASSLQGSYNEQFF. In DNA form, the CDR3 reads TGTGCCAGCAGCTTGCAGGGGTCTTACAATGAGCAGTTCTTC.

J is TRBJ2-7 and V is TRBV19; 7 nucleotides agree with TRBD2. Germline CDR1 and CDR2: LNHDA and SQIVND (reference sequence). The CDR3 is 13 residues long. V was clipped by 3 bases and J by 2 bases; unmatched bases: 1. CDR3 protein: CASSISGAYEQYF. CDR3 DNA: TGTGCCAGTAGTATCAGCGGGGCCTACGAGCAGTACTTC.

The chain recombines TRBV2 with TRBJ2-7; no reliable D call. The V and J ends lost 2 bases and 3 bases respectively, with 17 bases between them. Germline CDR1 reads SNHLY; CDR2 reads FYNNEI. The CDR3 extends over 16 amino acids. This chain's CDR3 is CASSERSQPTHYEQYF. The CDR3 nucleotides read TGTGCCAGCAGTGAAAGGTCGCAGCCGACCCACTACGAGCAGTACTTC.

This sequence joins TRBV15 and TRBJ1-2, with D unresolved. Germline CDR1 LNHNV, CDR2 YYDKDF (reference sequence). Trimming took off 4 bases at V and 4 bases at J, with 13 bases between the two ends. The CDR3 totals 14 residues. The CDR3: CATSKGLTAYGYTF. CDR3 coding DNA: TGTGCCACCAGCAAAGGACTGACCGCCTATGGCTACACCTTC.

V gene TRBV2 combines with J gene TRBJ1-4; TRBD1 matches 8 bases. Germline V gene sequence: CDR1 SNHLY, CDR2 FYNNEI. V trimming: 11 bases; J trimming: 7 bases; junction bases outside the gene matches: 9. The CDR3 is 13 amino acids. The CDR3 DNA is TGTGCCGGGACCAGGGGGCTTGGTGAAAAACTGTTTTTT. Amino acid sequence: CAGTRGLGEKLFF.

In this sample, this clone turned up a few times. The V call is TRBV5-4, the J call TRBJ1-1, with TRBD1 as a possible D gene (5 bases). CDR1 SGHNT and CDR2 YYREEE come from the germline V gene (reference sequence). Between the trimmed V and J ends, which lost 2 bases and 3 bases, there was a span of 8 bases. This CDR3 has 13 amino acids. The CDR3 bases are TGTGCCAGCAGCTTCGGGGGAGACACTGAAGCTTTCTTT. Translation: CASSFGGDTEAFF.

This clone turned up a few times. The chain joins TRBV10-3 to TRBJ1-5; 9 bases are a match to TRBD1. V trimming: 2 bases; J trimming: 1 base; junction bases outside the gene matches: 6. The CDR3 spans 17 residues. Germline V gene data show CDR1 as ENHRY and CDR2 as SYGVKD. The CDR3 DNA sequence: TGTGCCATCAGTGAGGGGACAGGGCTAAGGAGCAATCAGCCCCAGCATTTT. The encoded protein is CAISEGTGLRSNQPQHF.

The sample holds one count of this clone. The gene calls are TRBV7-9 and TRBJ1-3; D perhaps matches TRBD1 (6 bases). CDR1 is SEHNR, CDR2 FQNEAQ, per germline (reference sequence). Deletions cut 4 bases from V and 4 bases from J, with 11 bases between. This CDR3 is 14 amino acids long. The CDR3 DNA sequence: TGTGCCAGCAGCTCCCCGGGACAAGGAAACACCATATATTTT. Translating gives CASSSPGQGNTIYF.

The chain employs TRBV27 and TRBJ1-4; 10 bases fit TRBD1. The V segment lost 4 bases and the J segment 7 bases; nucleotides outside the gene matches: 9. The CDR3 is 16 residues long. Germline V gives CDR1 MNHEY, CDR2 SMNVEV (reference sequence). Here the CDR3 DNA reads TGTGCCAGCAGTTACGCCGGGACAGGGGCTGGTGAAAAACTGTTTTTT. The encoded protein is CASSYAGTGAGEKLFF.

V usage is TRBV5-4 and J usage is TRBJ2-7; 9 bases line up with TRBD2. Germline CDR1 reads SGHNT; CDR2 reads YYREEE (reference sequence). This CDR3 spans 15 amino acids. With 4 bases clipped from V and 2 bases from J, the junction kept 7 bases outside the gene matches. Here the CDR3 reads CASSNSGSPPYEQYF. In nucleotides, the CDR3 is TGTGCCAGCAGCAATAGCGGGAGCCCCCCCTACGAGCAGTACTTC.

Worth noting for this clone: An end of the junction differs from the germline gene, which may be a read error. V gene TRBV5-4 combines with J gene TRBJ2-1, with D possibly being TRBD2 (6 bases). CDR1 and CDR2 (germline): SGHNT, YYREEE (reference sequence). This CDR3 comprises 13 residues. CDR3 sequence: CASSQDGGFCQFF. The CDR3 coding sequence is TGCGCCAGCAGCCAAGATGGGGGGTTTTGTCAGTTCTTC.

In this sample, this clone turned up once. The CDR3 bases are TGCGCCAGCAGTCAAATTTGGGAGATCTATGGCTACACCTTC. Translation gives CASSQIWEIYGYTF. V and J are TRBV23-1 and TRBJ1-2; D remains ambiguous. TRBV23-1 is assigned to the ORF class and has an uncertain function. The CDR3 is 14 residues long. Trimming left V 2 bases short and J 4 bases short, with 11 bases between.

The chain links TRBV14 to TRBJ2-1; 7 bases align to TRBD2. CDR1 SGHDN and CDR2 FVKESK come from the germline V gene. Trimming cost V 4 bases and J 5 bases; bases outside gene matches: 11. The CDR3 is 16 amino acids. This CDR3 reads CASSPPRTRVDNEQFF. As DNA, the CDR3 is TGTGCCAGCAGCCCCCCCCGGACTAGGGTCGACAATGAGCAGTTCTTC.

V usage is TRBV6-5 and J usage is TRBJ1-1; D not resolved. With 5 bases removed from V and 3 bases from J, the gap between germline ends came to 4 bases. From germline, CDR1 is MNHEY and CDR2 SVGAGI. The CDR3 totals 11 residues. The CDR3 protein is CASSVYTEAFF. DNA of the CDR3: TGTGCCAGCAGTGTGTACACTGAAGCTTTCTTT.

V gene TRBV5-1 combines with J gene TRBJ2-1, with 13 bases lining up with TRBD2. Germline lookup yields CDR1 SGHRS and CDR2 YFSETQ. CDR3 size: 16 residues. With 4 bases clipped from V and 4 bases from J, the junction kept 5 bases outside the gene matches. As DNA, the CDR3 is TGCGCCAGCAGCCAACCGGGACTAGCGGGATACAATGAGCAGTTCTTC. This encodes CASSQPGLAGYNEQFF.

This clone was picked up one time. This chain links TRBV27 with TRBJ2-7; TRBD2 might be the D (6 bases). The V and J ends lost 3 bases and 7 bases respectively, with 13 bases between them. This CDR3 comprises 13 residues. Looked up from germline, CDR1 is MNHEY and CDR2 is SMNVEV (reference sequence). The CDR3 DNA sequence: TGTGCCAGCAGTTTTATTTCTGGGAGGGAGCAGTACTTC. Protein sequence: CASSFISGREQYF.

In the case of this clone: This sample also contains other DNA sequences that code for the same CDR3. This chain connects TRBV9 to TRBJ2-5; D may be TRBD2 (5 bases). The CDR3 loop spans 14 amino acids. Trimming left V 1 base short and J 1 base short, with 8 bases between. Germline loops: CDR1 SGDLS, CDR2 YYNGEE. CDR3 protein: CASSVSGGQETQYF. Here the CDR3 DNA reads TGTGCCAGCAGCGTAAGCGGCGGCCAAGAGACCCAGTACTTC.

This clone appeared once. The rearrangement links TRBV27 to TRBJ1-2; D possibly corresponds to TRBD1 (5 bases). Trimming removed 1 base from V and 7 bases from J, with 37 bases in between. The germline gives CDR1 MNHEY, CDR2 SMNVEV (reference sequence). This CDR3 has 22 amino acids. CDR3 amino acids: CASSLFYLQTHGGIGAPGGYTF. The CDR3, as DNA: TGTGCCAGCAGTTTATTTTACCTCCAAACCCATGGGGGAATCGGGGCGCCGGGTGGCTACACCTTC.

The chain recombines TRBV6-1 with TRBJ2-2; unclear D gene. Trimming stripped 9 bases from V and 6 bases from J, with 14 bases between. Germline lookup yields CDR1 MNHNS and CDR2 SASEGT. This CDR3 has 13 amino acids. Here the CDR3 reads CASLTYSSGELFF. The CDR3 DNA sequence: TGTGCCAGTCTTACTTACAGTTCCGGGGAGCTGTTTTTT.

Details on this clone: One junction end does not reproduce the germline sequence, and a read error may be involved. The V and J genes are TRBV7-9 and TRBJ2-4, with D maybe TRBD1 (5 bases). Germline loops: CDR1 SEHNR, CDR2 FQNEAQ (reference sequence). There are 13 residues in the CDR3. CDR3 sequence reads: CASSLGLTGLQYF. Written as DNA, the CDR3 is TGTGCCAGCAGCTTAGGCTTAACAGGTCTTCAATACTTC.

This clone showed up just once. The J gene is TRBJ2-7, the V gene TRBV6-1; weak D call: TRBD1 (6 bases). With 6 bases removed from V and 0 bases from J, the gap between germline ends came to 15 bases. Germline V gene data show CDR1 as MNHNS and CDR2 as SASEGT. This CDR3 has 15 amino acids. CDR3 DNA sequence: TGTGCCAGCAGGGGATGGACAGTCAGCTCCTACGAGCAGTACTTC. This gives the protein CASRGWTVSSYEQYF.

V gene TRBV19 combines with J gene TRBJ1-5; D remains ambiguous. The CDR3 sequence is 15 residues long. Germline V lookup: CDR1 LNHDA, CDR2 SQIVND (reference sequence). Trimming cost V 2 bases and J 2 bases, with 10 bases left between them. In DNA, the CDR3 is TGTGCCAGTAGTATACTCGGGGTAGGCAATCAGCCCCAGCATTTT. Its protein product is CASSILGVGNQPQHF.

This clone was seen only once. The rearrangement uses TRBV4-1 and TRBJ2-7; D is uncertain. The germline CDR1 and CDR2 sequences are MGHRA and YSYEKL. The CDR3 has 16 amino acids. V dropped 0 bases and J dropped 0 bases, with 12 bases sitting between them. This CDR3 is CASSQDGALSSYEQYF. The DNA for the CDR3 is TGCGCCAGCAGCCAAGATGGAGCGCTGAGCTCCTACGAGCAGTACTTC.

This chain uses TRBV29-1 with TRBJ2-7; TRBD1 agrees at 10 bases. The ends lost 2 bases at V and 3 bases at J; junction bases unmatched: 1. CDR1 is SQVTM and CDR2 is ANQGSEA in the germline V gene. The CDR3 has 13 amino acids. The CDR3 nucleotides are TGCAGCGTTGAAAGGGACAGGGGCTACGAGCAGTACTTC. This sequence encodes CSVERDRGYEQYF.

The chain links TRBV7-8 to TRBJ2-2, with 9 bases lining up with TRBD1. The germline gives CDR1 SGHVS, CDR2 FQNEAQ. The CDR3 consists of 14 residues. V was clipped by 4 bases and J by 6 bases; unmatched bases: 3. DNA of the CDR3: TGTGCCAGCAGCTCGAACAGGGGGCCCGGGGAGCTGTTTTTT. The encoded protein is CASSSNRGPGELFF.

The rearrangement links TRBV29-1 to TRBJ2-1; unclear D gene. This CDR3 spans 12 amino acids. The V and J ends lost 5 bases and 8 bases respectively, with 13 bases between them. Germline CDR1 and CDR2: SQVTM and ANQGSEA. As DNA, the CDR3 is TGCAGCGTTAGGATTCTTAGGGATGAGCAGTTCTTC. Translating gives CSVRILRDEQFF.

Only one count was recorded for this clone. J is TRBJ2-6 and V is TRBV10-1; no reliable D call. Trimming took off 3 bases at V and 0 bases at J, with 15 bases between the two ends. Germline CDR1 is WNHNN and CDR2 is SYGVQD (reference sequence). The CDR3 contains 18 residues. In DNA, the CDR3 is TGCGCCAGCAGTGATAGGCCCGTTCGCTACTCTGGGGCCAACGTCCTGACTTTC. This encodes CASSDRPVRYSGANVLTF.

This clone appeared a few times. The genes are TRBV5-6 and TRBJ1-6, with TRBD1 identical over 8 bases. The V and J ends lost 4 bases and 8 bases, in that order; junction bases with no gene match: 14. The CDR3 loop spans 17 amino acids. The germline gives CDR1 SGHDT, CDR2 YYEEEE. The CDR3 is CASSPRTGQGRDSPLHF. In nucleotides, the CDR3 is TGTGCCAGCAGCCCTAGAACCGGACAGGGTCGGGATTCACCCCTCCACTTT.